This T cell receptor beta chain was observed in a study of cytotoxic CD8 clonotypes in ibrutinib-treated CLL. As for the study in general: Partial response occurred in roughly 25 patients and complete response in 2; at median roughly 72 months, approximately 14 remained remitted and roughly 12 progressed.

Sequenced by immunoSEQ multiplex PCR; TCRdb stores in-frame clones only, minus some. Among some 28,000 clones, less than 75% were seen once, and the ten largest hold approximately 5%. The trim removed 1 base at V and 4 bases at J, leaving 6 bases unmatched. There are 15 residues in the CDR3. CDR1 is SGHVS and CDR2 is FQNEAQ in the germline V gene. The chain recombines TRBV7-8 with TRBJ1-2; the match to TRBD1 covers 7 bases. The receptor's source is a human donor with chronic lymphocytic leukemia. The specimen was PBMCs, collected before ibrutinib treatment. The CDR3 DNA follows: TGTGCCAGCAGCTTAGAGGGACAGCCTATCTATGGCTACACCTTC. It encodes CASSLEGQPIYGYTF.